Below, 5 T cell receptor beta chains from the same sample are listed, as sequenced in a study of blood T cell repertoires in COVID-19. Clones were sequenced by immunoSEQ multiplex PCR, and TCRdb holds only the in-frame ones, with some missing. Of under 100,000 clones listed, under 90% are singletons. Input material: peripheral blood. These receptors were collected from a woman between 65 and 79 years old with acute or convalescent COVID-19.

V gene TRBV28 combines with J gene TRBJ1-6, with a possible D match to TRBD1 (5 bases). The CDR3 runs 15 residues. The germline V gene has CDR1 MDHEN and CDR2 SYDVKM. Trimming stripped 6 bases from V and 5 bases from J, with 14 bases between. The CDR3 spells CASRAWQGDNSPLHF. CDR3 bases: TGTGCCAGCAGGGCCTGGCAGGGTGATAATTCACCCCTCCACTTT.

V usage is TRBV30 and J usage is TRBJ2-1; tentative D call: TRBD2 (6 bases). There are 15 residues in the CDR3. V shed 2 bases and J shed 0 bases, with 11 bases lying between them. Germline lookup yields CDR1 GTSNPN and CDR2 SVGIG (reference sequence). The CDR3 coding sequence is TGTGCCTGGAGTTCGGGACTTAGCTCCTACAATGAGCAGTTCTTC. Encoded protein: CAWSSGLSSYNEQFF.

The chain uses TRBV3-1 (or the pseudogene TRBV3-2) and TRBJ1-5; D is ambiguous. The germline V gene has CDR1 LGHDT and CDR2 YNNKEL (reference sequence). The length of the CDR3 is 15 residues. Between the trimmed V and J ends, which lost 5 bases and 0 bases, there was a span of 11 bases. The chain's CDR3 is CASSAVAYSNQPQHF. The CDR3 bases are TGTGCCAGCAGCGCGGTAGCTTATAGCAATCAGCCCCAGCATTTT.

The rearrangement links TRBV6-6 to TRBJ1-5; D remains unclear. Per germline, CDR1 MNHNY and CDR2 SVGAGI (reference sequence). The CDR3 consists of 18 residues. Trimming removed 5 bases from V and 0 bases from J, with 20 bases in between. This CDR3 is CASSRTQNGGYSNQPQHF. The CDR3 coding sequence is TGTGCCAGCAGTCGCACTCAAAACGGAGGGTATAGCAATCAGCCCCAGCATTTT.

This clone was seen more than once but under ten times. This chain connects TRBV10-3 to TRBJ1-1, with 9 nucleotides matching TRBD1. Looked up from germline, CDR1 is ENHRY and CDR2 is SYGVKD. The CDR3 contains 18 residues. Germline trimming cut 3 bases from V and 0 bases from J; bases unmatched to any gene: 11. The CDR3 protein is CAISEWNRGRIMNTEAFF. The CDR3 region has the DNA TGTGCCATCAGTGAATGGAACAGGGGGCGGATAATGAACACTGAAGCTTTCTTT.